One sample yielded the 32 T cell receptor beta chains listed below, sequenced in a study of TIL therapy for anti-PD-1-resistant metastatic lung cancer. Time point defined: pre-treatment sample, taken before nivolumab and TIL therapy. Most excised metastases sampled were pleural nodules or supraclavicular lymph nodes. The libraries were made with immunoSEQ v3. Using immunoSEQ multiplex PCR, the repertoire was profiled, and TCRdb retains in-frame clones only, with some absent. The sample comprises about 6,300 clones, 55% to 75% of which are singletons, and approximately 17% rests with the top ten. Sequenced material: tumor tissue, taken at baseline. The receptors derive from a person aged 25 to 85 with non-small cell lung cancer.

The gene calls are TRBV7-9 and TRBJ1-2; D is perhaps TRBD1 (6 bases). Trimming took off 5 bases at V and 4 bases at J, with 11 bases between the two ends. In germline, CDR1 is SEHNR, CDR2 FQNEAQ (reference sequence). The CDR3 sequence is 13 residues long. The CDR3 loop reads CASSPGTSYGYTF. In DNA form, the CDR3 reads TGTGCCAGCAGCCCCGGGACAAGCTATGGCTACACCTTC.

This clone appeared a single time. This chain connects TRBV15 to TRBJ2-6, with 8 bases identical to TRBD1. The CDR3 length is 17 residues. CDR1 and CDR2 from the germline V gene are LNHNV and YYDKDF (reference sequence). Losses at the gene ends were 3 bases for V and 0 bases for J; bases not matched to a gene: 4. The CDR3 coding sequence is TGTGCCACCAGCAGGGACAGGGCTAACTCTGGGGCCAACGTCCTGACTTTC. Protein product: CATSRDRANSGANVLTF.

The V call is TRBV10-3, the J call TRBJ2-1; 8 bases align to TRBD1. After removal of 3 bases from V and 5 bases from J, the junction contained 12 bases not matched to a gene. This CDR3 comprises 17 residues. Looked up from germline, CDR1 is ENHRY and CDR2 is SYGVKD. The CDR3 DNA sequence: TGTGCCATCAGTGATTTTTTTCCGACAGGGGTAAACAATGAGCAGTTCTTC. Its translation: CAISDFFPTGVNNEQFF.

The gene calls are TRBV19 and TRBJ2-1; D unclear. V lost 3 bases and J lost 5, with 8 bases in between. The CDR3 has 13 amino acids. Germline CDR1 and CDR2: LNHDA and SQIVND (reference sequence). CDR3 in DNA: TGTGCCAGTAGTATCATAAGGGACAATGAGCAGTTCTTC. It codes for CASSIIRDNEQFF.

This chain uses TRBV10-1 with TRBJ2-2; the match to TRBD1 covers 7 bases. CDR3 length: 13 amino acids. The germline gives CDR1 WNHNN, CDR2 SYGVQD (reference sequence). Losses at the gene ends were 7 bases for V and 4 bases for J; bases not matched to a gene: 3. The CDR3 DNA reads as TGCGCCAGCAACCCAGGGGGCACCGGGGAGCTGTTTTTT. Its protein product is CASNPGGTGELFF.

This chain joins TRBV6-5 and TRBJ2-1, with 10 bases that match TRBD2. The junction had 3 bases not matched to a gene; V was cut back by 6 bases and J by 4 bases. CDR3 length equals 14 residues. Germline loops: CDR1 MNHEY, CDR2 SVGAGI. CDR3 sequence: CASRNSGRYNEQFF. The CDR3 bases are TGTGCCAGCAGAAATAGCGGGAGGTACAATGAGCAGTTCTTC.

This chain uses TRBV10-1 with TRBJ1-1; D might be TRBD1 (5 bases). The V and J ends lost 0 bases and 11 bases respectively, with 16 bases between them. Per germline, CDR1 WNHNN and CDR2 SYGVQD (reference sequence). The CDR3 consists of 14 residues. The CDR3 sequence: CASSESIGARGAFF. DNA for the CDR3: TGCGCCAGCAGTGAGTCGATAGGAGCCCGGGGGGCTTTCTTT.

This sequence joins TRBV6-5 and TRBJ2-7; TRBD1 is a possible D gene (7 bases). This CDR3 spans 13 amino acids. Trimming removed 4 bases from V and 6 bases from J, with 13 bases in between. Germline V gene lookup returns CDR1 MNHEY and CDR2 SVGAGI. The CDR3 sequence is CASSWRQGGEQYV. CDR3 coding DNA: TGTGCCAGCAGTTGGAGACAGGGAGGCGAGCAGTACGTC.

The chain links TRBV18 to TRBJ2-5, with TRBD2 matching 10 bases. Trimming removed 2 bases from V and 4 bases from J; junction bases left unmatched: 10. Looked up from germline, CDR1 is KGHSH and CDR2 is LQKENI. CDR3 length: 17 amino acids. The CDR3 DNA is TGTGCCAGCTCACCAATTAACCAGCGGGGGGGCCGAGAGACCCAGTACTTC. This sequence encodes CASSPINQRGGRETQYF. The full variable domain, rest sourced from reference TRBV18 and TRBJ2-5, is NAGVMQNPRHLVRRRGQEARLRCSPMKGHSHVYWYRQLPEEGLKFMVYLQKENIIDESGMPKERFSAEFPKEGPSILRIQQVVRGDSAAYFCASSPINQRGGRETQYFGPGTRLLVL.

This clone was recorded a few times. The chain employs TRBV12-3 or TRBV12-4 and TRBJ1-2, with D possibly TRBD1 on 6 matching bases. V gave up 4 bases and J gave up 6 bases, with 9 bases separating them. There are 12 residues in the CDR3. CDR3 nucleotides: TGTGCCAGCAGTTACCAGGGGAATGGCTACACCTTC. The encoded protein is CASSYQGNGYTF.

The chain uses TRBV18 and TRBJ1-2; tentatively, D is TRBD1 (5 bases). Trimming pared 1 base from V and 13 bases from J, leaving 19 bases between. The germline CDR1 and CDR2 sequences are KGHSH and LQKENI. The CDR3 consists of 14 residues. Written as DNA, the CDR3 is TGTGCCAGCTCACCACAGGATCTCTCCTATGGGGGCACCTTC. Translation gives CASSPQDLSYGGTF.

This clone came up a few times. This chain connects TRBV5-1 to TRBJ1-1, with TRBD1 matching 7 bases. V shed 4 bases, J shed 0 bases, and the junction held 6 bases outside the gene matches. The CDR3 is 15 amino acids. Germline values: CDR1 SGHRS, CDR2 YFSETQ. In DNA, the CDR3 is TGCGCCAGCAGCCTTCAGACAGGGTTGAACACTGAAGCTTTCTTT. Encoded protein: CASSLQTGLNTEAFF.

The V gene is TRBV2, the J gene TRBJ2-6, with 7 bases aligning to TRBD2. The V gene end was trimmed by 5 bases and the J gene end by 1 base; junction bases not matched to a gene: 5. Germline loops: CDR1 SNHLY, CDR2 FYNNEI. The CDR3 extends over 16 amino acids. Here the CDR3 DNA reads TGTGCCAGCAGTTGGGGACTACTATCTGGGGCCAACGTCCTGACTTTC. Translating gives CASSWGLLSGANVLTF.

The J gene is TRBJ2-1, the V gene TRBV11-1, with D unclear. Deletions cut 2 bases from V and 4 bases from J, with 12 bases between. Germline V gene lookup returns CDR1 SGHAT and CDR2 FQDESV (reference sequence). This CDR3 comprises 15 residues. CDR3 region: CASSLILARYNEQFF. In DNA, the CDR3 is TGTGCCAGCAGCTTAATCCTGGCCAGATACAATGAGCAGTTCTTC. Supplemented by reference TRBV11-1 and TRBJ2-1, the full variable domain reads EAEVAQSPRYKITEKSQAVAFWCDPISGHATLYWYRQILGQGPELLVQFQDESVVDDSQLPKDRFSAERLKGVDSTLKIQPAELGDSAMYLCASSLILARYNEQFFGPGTRLTVL.

The genes are TRBV24-1 and TRBJ2-1, with D perhaps TRBD1 (6 bases). The CDR3 runs 13 residues. Germline loops: CDR1 KGHDR, CDR2 SFDVKD. Trimming took 7 bases from V and 7 from J, leaving 13 bases between them. CDR3 sequence (DNA): TGTGCCACCAGAACAAACAGGGATAATGAGCAGTTCTTC. Residues: CATRTNRDNEQFF.

The chain employs TRBV21-1 and TRBJ2-1; the table's D call of TRBD2 was not tested on the DNA. TRBV21-1 is listed as a pseudogene. The CDR3 is made up of 17 amino acids. DNA for the CDR3: TGTGCCAGCAGCGTTGGCTTAGCTACACCATTCCACAATGAGCAGTTCTTC. It yields the protein CASSVGLATPFHNEQFF.

The V call is TRBV7-6, the J call TRBJ1-6; D gene uncertain. The CDR3 consists of 15 residues. Germline V lookup: CDR1 SGHVS, CDR2 FNYEAQ. The V end was cut by 3 bases, the J end by 0 bases, with 6 bases between. CDR3 protein: CASSFQSSYNSPLHF. As DNA, the CDR3 is TGTGCCAGCAGCTTCCAGAGCTCCTATAATTCACCCCTCCACTTT. Based on the CDR3 plus reference TRBV7-6 and TRBJ1-6, the full variable domain is GAGVSQSPRYKVTKRGQDVALRCDPISGHVSLYWYRQALGQGPEFLTYFNYEAQQDKSGLPNDRFSAERPEGSISTLTIQRTEQRDSAMYRCASSFQSSYNSPLHFGNGTRLTVT.

This clone has only one observation. V and J are TRBV6-5 and TRBJ2-1; possibly TRBD1 for D (7 bases). This CDR3 is 15 amino acids long. V lost 8 bases and J 6 bases, leaving 20 bases between the germline ends. Germline V gives CDR1 MNHEY, CDR2 SVGAGI. CDR3 amino acids: CASLRQGRGPNEQFF. The CDR3 DNA is TGTGCCAGCTTACGACAGGGCCGGGGGCCCAATGAGCAGTTCTTC.

The chain recombines TRBV20-1 with TRBJ1-2; D is ambiguous. CDR3 size: 8 residues. In germline, CDR1 is DFQATT, CDR2 SNEGSKA (reference sequence). The CDR3 reads CRANGYTF. DNA for the CDR3: TGCAGGGCGAATGGCTACACCTTC.

The chain is built from TRBV5-6 and TRBJ1-5; D might be TRBD1 (5 bases). Per germline, CDR1 SGHDT and CDR2 YYEEEE. This CDR3 has 13 amino acids. The ends were cut back, 2 bases at V and 3 bases at J, with 6 bases in the middle. CDR3 nucleotide sequence: TGTGCCAGCAGCTTACAGGACAATCAGCCCCAGCATTTT. This encodes CASSLQDNQPQHF.

The chain recombines TRBV5-6 with TRBJ1-4; D is undetermined. This CDR3 is built from 16 residues. V was clipped by 2 bases and J by 6 bases, with 17 bases between them. Looked up from germline, CDR1 is SGHDT and CDR2 is YYEEEE. CDR3 in amino acids: CASSFVGLPEDEKLFF. The CDR3 DNA is TGTGCCAGCAGCTTCGTCGGGCTGCCGGAGGATGAAAAACTGTTTTTT.

The rearrangement links TRBV19 to TRBJ2-3; 8 positions agree with TRBD2. Germline trimming cut 6 bases from V and 6 bases from J; bases unmatched to any gene: 11. The V gene's germline CDR1 is LNHDA and CDR2 SQIVND (reference sequence). CDR3 size: 15 residues. Here the CDR3 reads CASSPRRGGRDTQYF. The CDR3 bases are TGTGCCAGTAGCCCGCGACGGGGGGGCAGGGATACGCAGTATTTT.

This clone was recorded a few times. The sample contains more than one DNA sequence encoding this CDR3. The chain uses TRBV5-1 and TRBJ2-1; 9 bases are shared with TRBD2. CDR1 is SGHRS, CDR2 YFSETQ, per germline. The V and J ends lost 0 bases and 7 bases, in that order; junction bases with no gene match: 5. The CDR3 consists of 15 residues. The CDR3 DNA reads TGCGCCAGCAGCTTGGTGGCGGGGGGGGATAATGAGCAGTTCTTC. Translated: CASSLVAGGDNEQFF.

The chain uses TRBV14 and TRBJ1-3; 8 bases agree with TRBD1. Per germline, CDR1 SGHDN and CDR2 FVKESK. Trimming removed 4 bases from V and 4 bases from J; junction bases left unmatched: 12. This CDR3 contains 17 residues. CDR3 loop: CASSLNRGIHRGNTIYF. The CDR3 region has the DNA TGTGCCAGCAGCCTTAACAGGGGGATCCATCGGGGAAACACCATATATTTT.

CDR3 sequence: CASSFGRDQPQHF. CDR3 nucleotide sequence: TGTGCCAGCAGCTTTGGGAGGGATCAGCCCCAGCATTTT. This chain joins TRBV7-2 and TRBJ1-5; D is uncertain. This CDR3 has 13 residues. Trimming stripped 3 bases from V and 5 bases from J, with 8 bases between. Per the germline V gene, CDR1 is SGHTA and CDR2 is FQGNSA.

This sequence joins TRBV7-9 and TRBJ2-7, with D perhaps TRBD2 (6 bases). Trimming removed 0 bases from V and 5 bases from J, with 11 bases in between. The germline V gene has CDR1 SEHNR and CDR2 FQNEAQ (reference sequence). The CDR3 is made up of 14 amino acids. This chain's CDR3 is CASSLAFPGDEQYV. CDR3 bases: TGTGCCAGCAGCTTAGCGTTCCCGGGGGACGAGCAGTACGTC.

The J gene is TRBJ1-6, the V gene TRBV18, with unresolved D. Germline CDR1 reads KGHSH; CDR2 reads LQKENI. The V and J ends lost 3 bases and 5 bases respectively, with 5 bases between them. The CDR3 totals 13 residues. The CDR3, as DNA: TGTGCCAGCTCACCTACGGATAATTCACCCCTCCACTTT. This translates into CASSPTDNSPLHF.

The CDR3: CASSLEGTSGRSEQFF. Here the CDR3 DNA reads TGCGCCAGCAGCTTGGAGGGGACTAGCGGGAGAAGTGAGCAGTTCTTC. This chain joins TRBV5-1 and TRBJ2-1; TRBD2 matches at 14 bases. Germline CDR1 and CDR2: SGHRS and YFSETQ. V lost 0 bases and J lost 9; bases outside the gene matches: 5. The CDR3 covers 16 residues.

CDR3 bases: TGTGCCAGCTCACCACCCTCAGGTTCTCATACGCAGTATTTT. It yields the protein CASSPPSGSHTQYF. This chain links TRBV18 with TRBJ2-3, with no clear D. Germline CDR1 reads KGHSH; CDR2 reads LQKENI. This CDR3 spans 14 amino acids. Trimming took 0 bases from V and 7 from J, leaving 11 bases between them. Variable domain in full (rest from reference TRBV18 and TRBJ2-3): NAGVMQNPRHLVRRRGQEARLRCSPMKGHSHVYWYRQLPEEGLKFMVYLQKENIIDESGMPKERFSAEFPKEGPSILRIQQVVRGDSAAYFCASSPPSGSHTQYFGPGTRLTVL.

The chain links TRBV6-5 to TRBJ2-7; D remains ambiguous. The CDR3 loop spans 14 amino acids. V dropped 5 bases and J dropped 1 base, with 12 bases sitting between them. Germline V gene lookup returns CDR1 MNHEY and CDR2 SVGAGI. The chain's CDR3 is CASSQSRYSYEQYV. In DNA, the CDR3 is TGTGCCAGCAGTCAATCACGCTATTCCTACGAGCAGTACGTC.

V is TRBV19 and J is TRBJ1-2; D gene unclear. The CDR3 runs 14 residues. Trimming took off 5 bases at V and 3 bases at J, with 13 bases between the two ends. CDR1 and CDR2 (germline): LNHDA, SQIVND (reference sequence). CDR3 sequence reads: CASSGLNAHYGYTF. The CDR3, as DNA: TGTGCCAGTAGTGGCTTGAATGCGCACTATGGCTACACCTTC.

The chain recombines TRBV19 with TRBJ1-1, with 8 bases identical to TRBD1. The CDR3 length is 14 residues. Trimming removed 7 bases from V and 2 bases from J; junction bases left unmatched: 6. Germline CDR1 LNHDA, CDR2 SQIVND (reference sequence). This CDR3 is CASTYTGGNTEAFF. The CDR3 nucleotides read TGTGCCAGTACTTACACAGGGGGTAACACTGAAGCTTTCTTT.